This entry concerns a single T cell receptor (beta chain). Antigen specificity is unknown. The source of the sample is a study of cytomegalovirus exposure and HLA in healthy donors. For the study at large: Out of about 170 million T cells, an earlier analysis found 117 million unique TCR beta sequences in total.

Primers: 60 Vbeta forward and 13 Jbeta reverse. Method: immunoSEQ multiplex PCR; TCRdb's copy keeps in-frame clones and lacks some. The table shows more than 95,000 clones, with about 74% occurring only once. This CDR3 has 12 residues. The V end lost 3 bases, the J end lost 11 bases, and 10 bases lay between the germline ends. Germline assignment: CDR1 LNHNV and CDR2 YYDKDF (reference sequence). Study findings and constraints: It was only CMV serostatus that was available as immune exposure information.

The sequence was collected from a man younger than 45 in good health and CMV-seronegative. The sample comprised PBMCs. V usage is TRBV15 and J usage is TRBJ1-4, with D possibly TRBD1 on 5 matching bases. In DNA form, the CDR3 reads TGTGCCACCAGCAGTGGAGGGGTGAAACTGTTTTTT. It specifies CATSSGGVKLFF.